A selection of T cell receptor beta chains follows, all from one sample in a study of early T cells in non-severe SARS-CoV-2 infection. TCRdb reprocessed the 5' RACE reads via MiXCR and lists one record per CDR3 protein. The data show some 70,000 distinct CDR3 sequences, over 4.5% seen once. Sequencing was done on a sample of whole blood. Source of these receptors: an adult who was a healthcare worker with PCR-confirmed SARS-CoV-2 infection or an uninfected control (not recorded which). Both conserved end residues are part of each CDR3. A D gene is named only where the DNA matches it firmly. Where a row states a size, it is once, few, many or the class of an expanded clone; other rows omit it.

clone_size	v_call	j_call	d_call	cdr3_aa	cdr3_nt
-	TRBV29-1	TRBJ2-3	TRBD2	CSVEKGTSGALANTDTQYF	TGCAGCGTTGAAAAAGGGACTAGCGGGGCCCTAGCCAACACAGATACGCAGTATTTT
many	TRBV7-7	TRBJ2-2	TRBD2	CAVSGGANTGELFF	TGTGCCGTAAGCGGGGGGGCGAACACCGGGGAGCTGTTTTTT
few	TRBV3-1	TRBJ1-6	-	CASSQQPEVPLPLHF	TGTGCCAGCAGCCAACAACCCGAAGTCCCTCTACCCCTCCACTTT
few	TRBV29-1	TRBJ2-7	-	CSVQHRAYEQYF	TGCAGCGTCCAGCACAGAGCCTACGAGCAGTACTTC
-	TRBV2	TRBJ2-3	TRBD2	CASSENGLDTDTQYF	TGTGCCAGCAGTGAAAACGGACTAGACACAGATACGCAGTATTTT
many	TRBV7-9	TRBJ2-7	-	CASSSQGYEQYF	TGTGCCAGCAGCTCTCAGGGCTACGAGCAGTACTTC
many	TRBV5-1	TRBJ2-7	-	CASSLDRGAGYEQYF	TGCGCCAGCAGCTTGGATCGGGGCGCAGGTTACGAGCAGTACTTC
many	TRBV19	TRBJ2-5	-	CASSSQEGETQYF	TGTGCCAGTAGTTCCCAGGAAGGAGAGACCCAGTACTTC
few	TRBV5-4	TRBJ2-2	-	CASSAEGNTGELFF	TGTGCCAGCAGCGCAGAAGGGAACACCGGGGAGCTGTTTTTT
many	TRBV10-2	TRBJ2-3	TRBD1	CASPWDRPSTDTQYF	TGCGCCAGCCCCTGGGACAGGCCTAGCACAGATACGCAGTATTTT
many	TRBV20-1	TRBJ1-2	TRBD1	CSARGPGTGDYGYTF	TGCAGTGCTAGAGGGCCCGGGACAGGGGACTATGGCTACACCTTC
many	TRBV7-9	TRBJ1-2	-	CASSSGGAGSYTF	TGTGCCAGCAGCTCCGGAGGGGCCGGAAGCTACACCTTC
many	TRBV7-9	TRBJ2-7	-	CASSLGPGAEQYF	TGTGCCAGCAGCTTAGGCCCAGGGGCCGAGCAGTACTTC
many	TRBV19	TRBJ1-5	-	CASSIFRAQPQHF	TGTGCCAGTAGTATTTTCAGGGCCCAGCCCCAGCATTTT
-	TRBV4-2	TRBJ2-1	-	CASSQDSTGRVGSNEQFF	TGTGCCAGCAGCCAAGATTCCACAGGGAGAGTAGGCTCCAATGAGCAGTTCTTC
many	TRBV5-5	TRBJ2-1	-	CASSLQSQYNEQFF	TGTGCCAGCAGCCTGCAATCCCAATACAATGAGCAGTTCTTC
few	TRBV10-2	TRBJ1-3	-	CASSGGISGNTIYF	TGCGCCAGCAGTGGGGGGATCTCTGGAAACACCATATATTTT
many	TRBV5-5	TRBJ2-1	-	CASSLLSGNEQFF	TGTGCCAGCAGCTTGCTTAGCGGCAATGAGCAGTTCTTC
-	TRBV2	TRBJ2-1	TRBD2	CASSGTSGKWGQFF	TGTGCCAGCAGTGGGACTAGCGGGAAATGGGGGCAGTTCTTC
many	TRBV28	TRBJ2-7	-	CASDTGIGEQYF	TGTGCCAGTGATACAGGGATTGGTGAGCAGTACTTC
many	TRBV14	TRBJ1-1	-	CASRSLRNTEAFF	TGTGCCAGCCGGTCTTTACGGAACACTGAAGCTTTCTTT
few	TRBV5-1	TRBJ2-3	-	CASSFSFTDTQYF	TGCGCCAGCAGCTTTAGTTTCACAGATACGCAGTATTTT
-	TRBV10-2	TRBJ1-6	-	CASSEDGWGSPLHF	TGCGCCAGCAGTGAGGACGGTTGGGGTTCACCCCTCCACTTT
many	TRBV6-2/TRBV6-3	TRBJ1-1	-	CASSPLPGVNTEAFF	TGTGCCAGCAGTCCCCTCCCGGGAGTAAACACTGAAGCTTTCTTT
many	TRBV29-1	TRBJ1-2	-	CSVEVGAGRIYGYTF	TGCAGCGTTGAAGTTGGGGCAGGGAGGATCTATGGCTACACCTTC
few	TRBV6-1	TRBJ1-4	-	CASRNSWTSVRNEKLFF	TGTGCCAGCAGGAATTCGTGGACTTCGGTGAGGAATGAAAAACTGTTTTTT
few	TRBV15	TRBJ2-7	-	CATSRDRPSSYEQYF	TGTGCCACCAGCAGAGACAGGCCAAGCTCCTACGAGCAGTACTTC
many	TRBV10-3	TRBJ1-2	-	CAISESRGSTNYGYTF	TGTGCCATCAGTGAGTCGAGAGGGTCGACTAACTATGGCTACACCTTC
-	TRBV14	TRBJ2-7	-	CASSSTPRTALHEQYF	TGTGCCAGCAGTTCCACCCCCCGTACCGCCCTGCACGAGCAGTACTTC
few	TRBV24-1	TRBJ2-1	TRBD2	CATSVGTRGTYVNNEQFF	TGTGCCACCAGTGTAGGGACTAGGGGCACTTACGTTAACAATGAGCAGTTCTTC
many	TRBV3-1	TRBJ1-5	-	CASSQTGQPQHF	TGTGCCAGCAGCCAAACAGGTCAGCCCCAGCATTTT
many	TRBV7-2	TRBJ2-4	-	CASSPRAYGAKNIQYF	TGTGCCAGCAGCCCTCGGGCCTACGGGGCCAAAAACATTCAGTACTTC
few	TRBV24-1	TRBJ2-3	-	CATSDTRFTDTQYF	TGTGCCACCAGTGATACGAGGTTCACAGATACGCAGTATTTT
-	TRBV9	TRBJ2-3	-	CASSVAWTDTQYF	TGTGCCAGCAGCGTAGCATGGACAGATACGCAGTATTTT
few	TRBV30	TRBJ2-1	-	CAWAPSLPNEQFF	TGTGCCTGGGCGCCTAGCCTGCCCAATGAGCAGTTCTTC
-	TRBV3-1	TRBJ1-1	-	CASSQDWGRTEAFF	TGTGCCAGCAGCCAAGATTGGGGCCGGACTGAAGCTTTCTTT
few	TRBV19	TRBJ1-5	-	CASSMTGNQPQHF	TGTGCCAGTAGTATGACAGGCAATCAGCCCCAGCATTTT
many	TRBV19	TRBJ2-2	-	CASSTQANTGELFF	TGTGCCAGTAGTACGCAGGCGAACACCGGGGAGCTGTTTTTT
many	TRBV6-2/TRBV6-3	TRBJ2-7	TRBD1	CASRPTGPRGEQYF	TGTGCCAGCAGACCGACAGGGCCCAGGGGCGAGCAGTACTTC
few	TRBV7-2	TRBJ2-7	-	CASSPFGTSSGEQYF	TGTGCCAGCAGCCCCTTCGGGACCTCGTCGGGAGAGCAGTACTTC
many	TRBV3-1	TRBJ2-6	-	CASSRQRSGANVLTF	TGTGCCAGCAGCCGGCAGAGATCTGGGGCCAACGTCCTGACTTTC
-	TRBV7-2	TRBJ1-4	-	CASSLISLGTRGNEKLFF	TGTGCCAGCAGCTTAATATCATTGGGCACACGAGGGAATGAAAAACTGTTTTTT
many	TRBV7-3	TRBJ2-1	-	CASSLSFGLYNEQFF	TGTGCCAGCAGCTTAAGCTTTGGACTATACAATGAGCAGTTCTTC
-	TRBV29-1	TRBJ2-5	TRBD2	CSVGASGRLETQYF	TGCAGCGTTGGCGCTAGCGGGAGGTTAGAGACCCAGTACTTC
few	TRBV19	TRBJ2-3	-	CASSGDFTDTQYF	TGTGCCAGTAGCGGAGATTTCACAGATACGCAGTATTTT
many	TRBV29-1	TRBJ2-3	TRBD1	CSARPGQGPDTQYF	TGCAGCGCTCGGCCGGGACAGGGACCAGATACGCAGTATTTT
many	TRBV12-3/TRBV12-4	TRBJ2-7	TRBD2	CASSLAGGYEQYF	TGTGCCAGCAGCCTAGCGGGAGGGTACGAGCAGTACTTC